These 9 T cell receptor beta chains were sequenced from one sample in a study of T cells in Graves' hyperthyroidism and ophthalmopathy. RNA transcripts were the template for amplifying TCR beta CDR3 regions. Primed by the HTBI set, a first-round RT-PCR was run on the TCR CDR3. From the multiplex PCR reads, TCRdb called clonotypes with MiXCR, one entry per CDR3 protein. The sample has hundreds of thousands of distinct CDR3 sequences, around 15% seen once. Sample: blood. The receptor set was obtained from a woman in her sixties or seventies with Graves' ophthalmopathy.

V is TRBV28 and J is TRBJ2-2; 9 positions agree with TRBD2. The CDR3 has 13 residues. Germline-derived CDR1 and CDR2 are MDHEN and SYDVKM. The ends lost 6 bases at V and 7 bases at J; junction bases unmatched: 3. The CDR3 region is CASRISGSGELFF. The CDR3 bases are TGTGCCAGCAGGATTAGCGGGAGCGGGGAGCTGTTTTTT.

This clonotype was detected many times. The V and J genes are TRBV7-2 and TRBJ1-6, with D tentatively TRBD1 (5 bases). Trimming left V 5 bases short and J 4 bases short, with 9 bases between. Germline V gives CDR1 SGHTA, CDR2 FQGNSA. This CDR3 comprises 14 residues. The CDR3 sequence is CASSRTHYNSPLHF. The CDR3 DNA follows: TGTGCCAGCAGCCGGACACATTATAATTCACCCCTCCACTTT.

V usage is TRBV12-3 or TRBV12-4 and J usage is TRBJ1-4; TRBD1 matches at 9 bases. J lost 7 bases, V lost 7 bases, and 7 bases had no gene match. The CDR3 contains 14 residues. The CDR3 here is CASTQDRGGEKLFF. Here the CDR3 DNA reads TGTGCCAGCACCCAGGACAGGGGTGGTGAAAAACTGTTTTTT.

The chain employs TRBV25-1 and TRBJ2-1; unclear D gene. Germline assignment: CDR1 MGHDK and CDR2 SYGVNS. With 5 bases removed from V and 5 bases from J, the gap between germline ends came to 16 bases. This CDR3 spans 15 amino acids. Here the CDR3 DNA reads TGTGCCAGCAGTCCCCGTGGCGGTCGGCACAATGAGCAGTTCTTC. It specifies CASSPRGGRHNEQFF.

This clonotype showed up many times. The CDR3: CATSRRGTSGETQYF. The CDR3 region has the DNA TGTGCCACCAGCAGACGAGGGACTAGCGGAGAGACCCAGTACTTC. The V call is TRBV15, the J call TRBJ2-5; 11 bases are shared with TRBD2. J was trimmed by 4 bases and V by 2 bases; bases with no gene match: 3. Germline V gene lookup returns CDR1 LNHNV and CDR2 YYDKDF (reference sequence). The CDR3 loop spans 15 amino acids.

Concerning this clonotype: This sequence may be a read error, since a much larger clone differs from it by one base. The J gene is TRBJ2-7, the V gene TRBV20-1, with a tentative D call TRBD1 (6 bases). This CDR3 comprises 14 residues. Germline V gene lookup returns CDR1 DFQATT and CDR2 SNEGSKA (reference sequence). The DNA of the CDR3 is TGCAATGCTAGAGATGCTGCAGGGGCCTACGAGCAGTACTTC. The encoded protein is CNARDAAGAYEQYF.

This clonotype was seen repeatedly, ten times or more. The CDR3: CASTERRLNQPQHF. The CDR3 DNA sequence: TGTGCCAGCACCGAGCGGCGGCTCAATCAGCCCCAGCATTTT. The chain uses TRBV28 and TRBJ1-5; unclear D gene. CDR1 and CDR2 from the germline V gene are MDHEN and SYDVKM. Trimming pared 7 bases from V and 3 bases from J, leaving 13 bases between. The CDR3 consists of 14 residues.

This chain joins TRBV28 and TRBJ2-5; 7 bases fit TRBD1. The CDR3 sequence is 15 residues long. V trimming: 4 bases; J trimming: 0 bases; junction bases outside the gene matches: 5. Germline CDR1 MDHEN, CDR2 SYDVKM. CDR3 region: CASSYRGRYQETQYF. The DNA of the CDR3 is TGTGCCAGCAGTTACAGGGGCCGCTACCAAGAGACCCAGTACTTC.

This clonotype was seen ten or more times. V and J are TRBV7-9 and TRBJ1-2; D possibly corresponds to TRBD1 (5 bases). This CDR3 has 12 amino acids. Trimming shortened V by 4 bases and J by 7 bases, and 10 bases separated the two germline ends. Germline V lookup: CDR1 SEHNR, CDR2 FQNEAQ (reference sequence). For the CDR3, the DNA is TGTGCCAGCAGCTCCGGGGCGGTTGGCTACACCTTC. As protein: CASSSGAVGYTF.